These 3 T cell receptor beta chains were all obtained from the same sample, sequenced in a study of cytomegalovirus exposure and HLA in healthy donors. Using immunoSEQ multiplex PCR, the repertoire was profiled, and TCRdb retains in-frame clones only, with some absent. The sample includes some 160,000 clones, 88% seen only once; the top ten take 2.5% to 3%. Sequencing was done on a sample of PBMCs. The receptors come from a man between 18 and 29 years old in good health and CMV-seronegative.

The chain couples TRBV18 to TRBJ2-7, with 7 bases identical to TRBD2. CDR1 KGHSH and CDR2 LQKENI come from the germline V gene. The CDR3 has 14 residues. V trimming: 7 bases; J trimming: 5 bases; junction bases outside the gene matches: 11. This CDR3 reads CASYEGLGGHEQYF. In nucleotides, the CDR3 is TGTGCCAGCTACGAAGGACTAGGAGGGCACGAGCAGTACTTC.

V usage is TRBV10-3 and J usage is TRBJ2-1; 9 bases line up with TRBD2. V shed 8 bases, J shed 6 bases, and the junction held 14 bases outside the gene matches. CDR3 length equals 16 residues. Germline V gene data show CDR1 as ENHRY and CDR2 as SYGVKD. CDR3 sequence: CAIGRASGEGSNEQFF. As DNA, the CDR3 is TGTGCCATCGGGAGGGCTAGCGGGGAGGGTAGCAATGAGCAGTTCTTC.

This chain joins TRBV5-1 and TRBJ2-5, with TRBD2 identical over 13 bases. This CDR3 region has 17 residues. V was pared by 0 bases and J by 0 bases, with 2 bases of the junction left unmatched. Per the germline V gene, CDR1 is SGHRS and CDR2 is YFSETQ. CDR3 sequence reads: CASSLETSGGDQETQYF. As DNA, the CDR3 is TGCGCCAGCAGCTTGGAAACTAGCGGGGGGGACCAAGAGACCCAGTACTTC. Using reference TRBV5-1 and TRBJ2-5 for the parts outside the CDR3, the full variable domain is KAGVTQTPRYLIKTRGQQVTLSCSPISGHRSVSWYQQTPGQGLQFLFEYFSETQRNKGNFPGRFSGRQFSNSRSEMNVSTLELGDSALYLCASSLETSGGDQETQYFGPGTRLLVL.